This TCR beta chain stems from a study of blood T cell repertoires in COVID-19. On the study more broadly: The United States, Italy and Spain provided the acute and convalescent COVID-19 samples. The analysed material was cDNA or gDNA that came from T cells, B-cell-depleted T cells, or PBMCs.

In the study's own analysis: Amplification with reference gene primers provided the estimates of nucleated cell counts. Method: immunoSEQ multiplex PCR; TCRdb's copy keeps in-frame clones and lacks some. The V and J calls and clone size come from that table; D and trimming were worked out from the DNA. Of around 220,000 clones in the sample, 86% are singletons; the top ten hold about 4.8%. Germline CDR1 is SGHRS and CDR2 is YFSETQ. Germline trimming cut 4 bases from V and 0 bases from J; bases unmatched to any gene: 8. The CDR3 spans 16 residues. The chain uses TRBV5-1 and TRBJ2-7; 9 nucleotides line up with TRBD1. The clonotype comes from a man aged 50-60 years with acute or convalescent COVID-19. The source material was peripheral blood. As DNA, the CDR3 is TGCGCCAGCAGCCAGGACAGGGGCCATCGCTCCTACGAGCAGTACTTC. Translating it yields CASSQDRGHRSYEQYF.